This T cell receptor (beta chain) was retrieved from a study of cytomegalovirus exposure and HLA in healthy donors. In regard to this clone: The antigen is not known.

V lost 1 base and J 7 bases, leaving 8 bases between the germline ends. This CDR3 is built from 14 residues. Per the germline V gene, CDR1 is LGHNT and CDR2 is FRNRAP. Study-wide points: Cytomegalovirus status was reportedly diagnosed by the classifier with high sensitivity and specificity. Analyzed later, association rates of TCRs varied across HLA loci, with DRB1 most and HLA-C fewest.

60 Vbeta and 13 Jbeta primers were used in PCR. Under the authors' procedure: Later reanalysis found 75 million to 95 million unique TCR beta chains, around 9.9 million of them shared. Using immunoSEQ multiplex PCR, the repertoire was profiled, and TCRdb retains in-frame clones only, with some absent. V, J and clone size are those of that table, while D and trimming were read from the DNA. This table holds some 30,000 clones, roughly 82% found once. The sample was PBMCs. The gene calls are TRBV12-5 and TRBJ1-6, with D possibly being TRBD1 (5 bases). The clonotype was recovered from a woman under 30 in good health and CMV-seronegative. The CDR3 loop reads CASGLGGRNSPLHF. The CDR3 nucleotides read TGTGCTAGTGGTTTGGGGGGCAGGAATTCACCCCTCCACTTT.